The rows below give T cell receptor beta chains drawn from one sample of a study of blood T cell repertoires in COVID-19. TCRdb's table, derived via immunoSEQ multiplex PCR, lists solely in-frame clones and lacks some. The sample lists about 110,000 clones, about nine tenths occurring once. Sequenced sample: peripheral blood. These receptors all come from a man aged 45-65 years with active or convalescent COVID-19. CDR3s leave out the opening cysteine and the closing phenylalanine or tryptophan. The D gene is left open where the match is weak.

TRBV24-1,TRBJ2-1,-,ATSPLGTSSYNEQF
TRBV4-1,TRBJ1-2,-,ASSPLAFGENYGYT
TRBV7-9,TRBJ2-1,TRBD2,ASSSPAGGHNEQF
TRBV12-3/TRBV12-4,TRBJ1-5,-,ASSLQQEPQH
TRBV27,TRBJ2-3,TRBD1,ASGRDSYTDTQY
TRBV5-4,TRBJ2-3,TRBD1,ASSLDRGYTDTQY
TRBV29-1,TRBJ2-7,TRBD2,SVETLSGKGYEQY
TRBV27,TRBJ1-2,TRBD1,ASSSFIKSGQGDYGYT
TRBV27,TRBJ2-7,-,ASSPRLGYEQY
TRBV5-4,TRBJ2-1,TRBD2,ASSLGLAGGSVQF
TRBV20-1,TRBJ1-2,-,SAGDFDGYT
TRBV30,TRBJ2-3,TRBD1,AWSVWTGRMQY
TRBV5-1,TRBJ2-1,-,ASSLTGNEQF
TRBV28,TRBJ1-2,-,ATPSQTDPYGYT
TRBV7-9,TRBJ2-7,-,ASSLAEGDEQY
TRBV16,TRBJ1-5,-,ASRQETGRNQPQH
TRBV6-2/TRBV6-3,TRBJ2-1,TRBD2,ASSYEVAGYNEQF
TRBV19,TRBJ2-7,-,ASSARALDEQY
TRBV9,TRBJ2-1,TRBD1,ASTEGQEFDNEQF
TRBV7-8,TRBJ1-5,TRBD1,ASSPHWKGTGLLQQPQH
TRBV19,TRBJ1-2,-,ASSLLDSHGYT
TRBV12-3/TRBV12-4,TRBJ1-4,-,ASSLVRGEKLF
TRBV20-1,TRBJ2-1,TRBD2,SASNALADYNEQF
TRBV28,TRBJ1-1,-,ASKPPTGALTEAF
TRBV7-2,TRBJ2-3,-,ASSLWSTGPDTQY
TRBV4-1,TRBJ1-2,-,ASSQGDSWYGYT
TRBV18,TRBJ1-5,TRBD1,ASSQTGDNQPQH
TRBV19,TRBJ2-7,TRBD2,ASSIARLADYEQY
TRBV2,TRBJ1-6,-,ASSGQALNSPLH